The subject of this entry is one TCR beta chain. Its antigen is still unknown. The table came from immunoSEQ multiplex PCR; TCRdb's copy has only in-frame clones and leaves some out. The sample has tens of thousands of clones, approximately 94% seen once. Samples were taken several times over chemoradiotherapy. V lost 4 bases and J 7 bases, leaving 22 bases between the germline ends. Looked up from germline, CDR1 is GTSNPN and CDR2 is SVGIG (reference sequence). This CDR3 comprises 15 residues. This record comes from a study of chemoradiotherapy in HPV16-positive cancers. At the level of the study: Functional T-cell assays on a couple of HPV16-positive patients' cells defined candidate HPV-specific clones and common TCR motifs.

Study-wide points: Better recurrence-free survival went with HPV-responsive T-cell expansion in HPV16-positive patients. During treatment, candidate HPV-specific clones and E7-related motifs expanded in tumor.

This TCR came from a human donor with HPV-associated anogenital cancer. V usage is TRBV30 and J usage is TRBJ2-5; either TRBD1 or TRBD2 may supply D (6 bases each). The specimen was taken from a patient who underwent chemoradiotherapy. As DNA, the CDR3 is TGTGCCTGGACCGCCGGGACAAATATCGGGGGGACCCAGTACTTC. Translated, it gives CAWTAGTNIGGTQYF.